Below are 11 T cell receptor beta chains sequenced from a single sample in a study of shared clonotypes between healthy human individuals. Produced via immunoSEQ multiplex PCR; TCRdb's table is partial and in-frame only. The sample has 100,000 or so clones, roughly 45% seen once. Source material: PBMCs. The origin of the receptors is a woman aged 40 to 50 in good health. Some clones in this sample may be carry-over from other donors' samples.

Concerning this clone itself: This probably arose from a read error, given a far larger clone one base away. Other DNA sequences in the sample encode the same CDR3. J is TRBJ2-1 and V is TRBV2; TRBD1 agrees at 8 bases. Germline V lookup: CDR1 SNHLY, CDR2 FYNNEI. This CDR3 region has 13 residues. The CDR3 coding sequence is TGTGCCAGCAGTAGGGACAGGTACAATGAGCAATTCTTC. This codes for CASSRDRYNEQFF.

This clone was detected many times. The V call is TRBV28, the J call TRBJ2-1; D may be TRBD1 (7 bases). Germline values: CDR1 MDHEN, CDR2 SYDVKM. This CDR3 contains 14 residues. Deletions cut 7 bases from V and 1 base from J, with 11 bases between. The CDR3 sequence: CASNPGGSYNEQFF. CDR3 coding DNA: TGTGCCAGCAACCCAGGGGGGTCCTACAATGAGCAGTTCTTC. Full variable domain (rest looked up from reference TRBV28 and TRBJ2-1): DVKVTQSSRYLVKRTGEKVFLECVQDMDHENMFWYRQDPGLGLRLIYFSYDVKMKEKGDIPEGYSVSREKKERFSLILESASTNQTSMYLCASNPGGSYNEQFFGPGTRLTVL.

This clone turned up a few times. The CDR3 spells CASSYDSGANVLTF. The CDR3 bases are TGTGCCAGCAGTTACGACTCTGGGGCCAACGTCCTGACTTTC. The chain employs TRBV6-5 and TRBJ2-6; no clear D. Per the germline V gene, CDR1 is MNHEY and CDR2 is SVGAGI. V lost 2 bases, J lost 0 bases, and 2 bases lay in between. The CDR3 extends over 14 amino acids.

This clone was detected ten times or more. The chain recombines TRBV20-1 with TRBJ2-1; 7 bases are shared with TRBD2. The CDR3 is 11 residues long. Germline assignment: CDR1 DFQATT and CDR2 SNEGSKA (reference sequence). With V trimmed by 3 bases and J by 14 bases, 7 bases remained unmatched. The CDR3 DNA follows: TGCAGTGCTAGCTTACTAGCGAGGGAGTTCTTC. Translating it yields CSASLLAREFF.

V usage is TRBV27 and J usage is TRBJ1-6; D not resolved. Germline CDR1 reads MNHEY; CDR2 reads SMNVEV (reference sequence). V shed 2 bases and J shed 6 bases, with 8 bases lying between them. The CDR3 has 14 amino acids. CDR3 region: CASSLKAGNSPLHF. CDR3 nucleotide sequence: TGTGCCAGCAGTTTAAAGGCCGGTAATTCACCCCTCCACTTT.

This clone was seen many times. The chain employs TRBV6-6 and TRBJ1-3; D gene uncertain. Trimming removed 2 bases at V and 0 bases at J, with 11 bases between. CDR3 length: 16 residues. Per the germline V gene, CDR1 is MNHNY and CDR2 is SVGAGI (reference sequence). The DNA for the CDR3 is TGTGCCAGCAGTTACAAGACTGGGAGCTCTGGAAACACCATATATTTT. Translating it yields CASSYKTGSSGNTIYF.

This clone was seen many times. This same CDR3 is encoded by further DNA sequences in the sample. The chain recombines TRBV7-6 with TRBJ1-6; D gene ambiguous. The CDR3 spans 16 residues. CDR1 is SGHVS, CDR2 FNYEAQ, per germline. Trimming removed 0 bases at V and 10 bases at J, with 16 bases between. In DNA, the CDR3 is TGTGCCAGCAGCTTAGCGGGCAGTGGGGTAGAATCACCCCTCCACTTT. The encoded protein is CASSLAGSGVESPLHF.

The chain combines TRBV6-1 with TRBJ1-5, with D tentatively TRBD1 (5 bases). Trimming cost V 6 bases and J 2 bases, with 14 bases left between them. The CDR3 has 15 amino acids. Germline-derived CDR1 and CDR2 are MNHNS and SASEGT. Written as DNA, the CDR3 is TGTGCCAGCAGACAGGACCACCGGGGCAATCAGCCCCAGCATTTT. Protein: CASRQDHRGNQPQHF.

This chain joins TRBV28 and TRBJ2-7; D is tentatively TRBD1 or TRBD2 (5 bases each). V lost 4 bases, J lost 5 bases, and 12 bases lay in between. The CDR3 sequence is 13 residues long. The germline V gene has CDR1 MDHEN and CDR2 SYDVKM. The CDR3 nucleotides read TGTGCCAGCAGTTGGCAGGGACGAAACGAGCAGTACTTC. Protein sequence: CASSWQGRNEQYF.

About this clone itself: An end of the junction differs from the germline gene, which may be a read error. Different DNA sequences within this sample yield the same CDR3. The chain links TRBV28 to TRBJ1-1; weak D call: TRBD1 (5 bases). The length of the CDR3 is 13 residues. From germline, CDR1 is MDHEN and CDR2 SYDVKM. CDR3 in amino acids: CASSQGMDTEAFF. CDR3 coding DNA: TGTGCCAGCAGTCAAGGGATGGACACTGAGGCTTTCTTT.

This clone was seen more than once but under ten times. The CDR3 loop reads CSVEERGAGETQYF. CDR3 coding DNA: TGCAGCGTTGAAGAGAGGGGGGCGGGAGAGACCCAGTACTTC. This chain joins TRBV29-1 and TRBJ2-5; D tentatively fits TRBD1 or TRBD2 (6 bases each). CDR3 size: 14 residues. V lost 0 bases to trimming and J lost 4 bases, with 12 bases between them. Germline V gene sequence: CDR1 SQVTM, CDR2 ANQGSEA.